One sample yielded the 6 T cell receptor beta chains listed below, sequenced in a study of T cell repertoires in cytomegalovirus infection. Their antigens are not known. TCRdb independently ran MiXCR on the reads; one entry per CDR3 protein. The sample carries around 500,000 distinct CDR3 sequences, about 42% recorded once. The material was cultured PBMCs, obtained from culture after CMV antigen stimulation. The receptors here all came from a human donor in good health (CMV status not recorded). Some clones in this sample may be carry-over from other donors' samples.

This chain links TRBV10-3 with TRBJ1-5, with D tentatively TRBD1 (5 bases). The length of the CDR3 is 13 residues. Germline loops: CDR1 ENHRY, CDR2 SYGVKD. Trimming took off 10 bases at V and 2 bases at J, with 12 bases between the two ends. The CDR3: CATRGFGNQPQHF. The CDR3 region has the DNA TGTGCCACCCGGGGGTTCGGCAATCAGCCCCAGCATTTT.

The gene calls are TRBV5-4 and TRBJ2-1; TRBD2 matches 7 bases. Germline values: CDR1 SGHNT, CDR2 YYREEE (reference sequence). The CDR3 is 16 amino acids. The V segment lost 4 bases and the J segment 7 bases; nucleotides outside the gene matches: 14. The CDR3 loop reads CASSPGGGTIPNEQFF. The CDR3, as DNA: TGTGCCAGCAGCCCCGGCGGGGGTACAATACCGAATGAGCAGTTCTTC.

This chain links TRBV6-5 with TRBJ2-7; 7 positions match TRBD2. The CDR3 contains 14 residues. V dropped 5 bases and J dropped 7; count of bases not matched to a gene: 11. Germline V lookup: CDR1 MNHEY, CDR2 SVGAGI. The DNA of the CDR3 is TGTGCCAGCAGTCCGGGGGGTGGGTCGAGGGAGCAGTACTTC. Translating gives CASSPGGGSREQYF.

This CDR3 reads CAISLMGNTIYF. For the CDR3, the DNA is TGTGCCATCAGCCTAATGGGAAACACCATATATTTT. The rearrangement uses TRBV10-3 and TRBJ1-3; D is unresolved. This CDR3 has 12 residues. V lost 6 bases and J 4 bases, leaving 7 bases between the germline ends. In germline, CDR1 is ENHRY, CDR2 SYGVKD.

This clonotype was seen a few times. The gene calls are TRBV12-3 or TRBV12-4 and TRBJ2-1, with D perhaps matching TRBD1 or TRBD2 (5 bases each). V was clipped by 3 bases and J by 8 bases, with 11 bases between them. The CDR3 has 13 residues. CDR3 coding DNA: TGTGCCAGCAGTTTTGGGGGTTTGGATGAGCAGTTCTTC. Protein product: CASSFGGLDEQFF.

The V call is TRBV12-3 or TRBV12-4, the J call TRBJ2-5, with TRBD1 as a possible D gene (5 bases). The length of the CDR3 is 13 residues. V was pared by 8 bases and J by 0 bases, with 10 bases between. Here the CDR3 reads CASGAGNQETQYF. The DNA for the CDR3 is TGTGCCAGCGGGGCAGGAAACCAAGAGACCCAGTACTTC.